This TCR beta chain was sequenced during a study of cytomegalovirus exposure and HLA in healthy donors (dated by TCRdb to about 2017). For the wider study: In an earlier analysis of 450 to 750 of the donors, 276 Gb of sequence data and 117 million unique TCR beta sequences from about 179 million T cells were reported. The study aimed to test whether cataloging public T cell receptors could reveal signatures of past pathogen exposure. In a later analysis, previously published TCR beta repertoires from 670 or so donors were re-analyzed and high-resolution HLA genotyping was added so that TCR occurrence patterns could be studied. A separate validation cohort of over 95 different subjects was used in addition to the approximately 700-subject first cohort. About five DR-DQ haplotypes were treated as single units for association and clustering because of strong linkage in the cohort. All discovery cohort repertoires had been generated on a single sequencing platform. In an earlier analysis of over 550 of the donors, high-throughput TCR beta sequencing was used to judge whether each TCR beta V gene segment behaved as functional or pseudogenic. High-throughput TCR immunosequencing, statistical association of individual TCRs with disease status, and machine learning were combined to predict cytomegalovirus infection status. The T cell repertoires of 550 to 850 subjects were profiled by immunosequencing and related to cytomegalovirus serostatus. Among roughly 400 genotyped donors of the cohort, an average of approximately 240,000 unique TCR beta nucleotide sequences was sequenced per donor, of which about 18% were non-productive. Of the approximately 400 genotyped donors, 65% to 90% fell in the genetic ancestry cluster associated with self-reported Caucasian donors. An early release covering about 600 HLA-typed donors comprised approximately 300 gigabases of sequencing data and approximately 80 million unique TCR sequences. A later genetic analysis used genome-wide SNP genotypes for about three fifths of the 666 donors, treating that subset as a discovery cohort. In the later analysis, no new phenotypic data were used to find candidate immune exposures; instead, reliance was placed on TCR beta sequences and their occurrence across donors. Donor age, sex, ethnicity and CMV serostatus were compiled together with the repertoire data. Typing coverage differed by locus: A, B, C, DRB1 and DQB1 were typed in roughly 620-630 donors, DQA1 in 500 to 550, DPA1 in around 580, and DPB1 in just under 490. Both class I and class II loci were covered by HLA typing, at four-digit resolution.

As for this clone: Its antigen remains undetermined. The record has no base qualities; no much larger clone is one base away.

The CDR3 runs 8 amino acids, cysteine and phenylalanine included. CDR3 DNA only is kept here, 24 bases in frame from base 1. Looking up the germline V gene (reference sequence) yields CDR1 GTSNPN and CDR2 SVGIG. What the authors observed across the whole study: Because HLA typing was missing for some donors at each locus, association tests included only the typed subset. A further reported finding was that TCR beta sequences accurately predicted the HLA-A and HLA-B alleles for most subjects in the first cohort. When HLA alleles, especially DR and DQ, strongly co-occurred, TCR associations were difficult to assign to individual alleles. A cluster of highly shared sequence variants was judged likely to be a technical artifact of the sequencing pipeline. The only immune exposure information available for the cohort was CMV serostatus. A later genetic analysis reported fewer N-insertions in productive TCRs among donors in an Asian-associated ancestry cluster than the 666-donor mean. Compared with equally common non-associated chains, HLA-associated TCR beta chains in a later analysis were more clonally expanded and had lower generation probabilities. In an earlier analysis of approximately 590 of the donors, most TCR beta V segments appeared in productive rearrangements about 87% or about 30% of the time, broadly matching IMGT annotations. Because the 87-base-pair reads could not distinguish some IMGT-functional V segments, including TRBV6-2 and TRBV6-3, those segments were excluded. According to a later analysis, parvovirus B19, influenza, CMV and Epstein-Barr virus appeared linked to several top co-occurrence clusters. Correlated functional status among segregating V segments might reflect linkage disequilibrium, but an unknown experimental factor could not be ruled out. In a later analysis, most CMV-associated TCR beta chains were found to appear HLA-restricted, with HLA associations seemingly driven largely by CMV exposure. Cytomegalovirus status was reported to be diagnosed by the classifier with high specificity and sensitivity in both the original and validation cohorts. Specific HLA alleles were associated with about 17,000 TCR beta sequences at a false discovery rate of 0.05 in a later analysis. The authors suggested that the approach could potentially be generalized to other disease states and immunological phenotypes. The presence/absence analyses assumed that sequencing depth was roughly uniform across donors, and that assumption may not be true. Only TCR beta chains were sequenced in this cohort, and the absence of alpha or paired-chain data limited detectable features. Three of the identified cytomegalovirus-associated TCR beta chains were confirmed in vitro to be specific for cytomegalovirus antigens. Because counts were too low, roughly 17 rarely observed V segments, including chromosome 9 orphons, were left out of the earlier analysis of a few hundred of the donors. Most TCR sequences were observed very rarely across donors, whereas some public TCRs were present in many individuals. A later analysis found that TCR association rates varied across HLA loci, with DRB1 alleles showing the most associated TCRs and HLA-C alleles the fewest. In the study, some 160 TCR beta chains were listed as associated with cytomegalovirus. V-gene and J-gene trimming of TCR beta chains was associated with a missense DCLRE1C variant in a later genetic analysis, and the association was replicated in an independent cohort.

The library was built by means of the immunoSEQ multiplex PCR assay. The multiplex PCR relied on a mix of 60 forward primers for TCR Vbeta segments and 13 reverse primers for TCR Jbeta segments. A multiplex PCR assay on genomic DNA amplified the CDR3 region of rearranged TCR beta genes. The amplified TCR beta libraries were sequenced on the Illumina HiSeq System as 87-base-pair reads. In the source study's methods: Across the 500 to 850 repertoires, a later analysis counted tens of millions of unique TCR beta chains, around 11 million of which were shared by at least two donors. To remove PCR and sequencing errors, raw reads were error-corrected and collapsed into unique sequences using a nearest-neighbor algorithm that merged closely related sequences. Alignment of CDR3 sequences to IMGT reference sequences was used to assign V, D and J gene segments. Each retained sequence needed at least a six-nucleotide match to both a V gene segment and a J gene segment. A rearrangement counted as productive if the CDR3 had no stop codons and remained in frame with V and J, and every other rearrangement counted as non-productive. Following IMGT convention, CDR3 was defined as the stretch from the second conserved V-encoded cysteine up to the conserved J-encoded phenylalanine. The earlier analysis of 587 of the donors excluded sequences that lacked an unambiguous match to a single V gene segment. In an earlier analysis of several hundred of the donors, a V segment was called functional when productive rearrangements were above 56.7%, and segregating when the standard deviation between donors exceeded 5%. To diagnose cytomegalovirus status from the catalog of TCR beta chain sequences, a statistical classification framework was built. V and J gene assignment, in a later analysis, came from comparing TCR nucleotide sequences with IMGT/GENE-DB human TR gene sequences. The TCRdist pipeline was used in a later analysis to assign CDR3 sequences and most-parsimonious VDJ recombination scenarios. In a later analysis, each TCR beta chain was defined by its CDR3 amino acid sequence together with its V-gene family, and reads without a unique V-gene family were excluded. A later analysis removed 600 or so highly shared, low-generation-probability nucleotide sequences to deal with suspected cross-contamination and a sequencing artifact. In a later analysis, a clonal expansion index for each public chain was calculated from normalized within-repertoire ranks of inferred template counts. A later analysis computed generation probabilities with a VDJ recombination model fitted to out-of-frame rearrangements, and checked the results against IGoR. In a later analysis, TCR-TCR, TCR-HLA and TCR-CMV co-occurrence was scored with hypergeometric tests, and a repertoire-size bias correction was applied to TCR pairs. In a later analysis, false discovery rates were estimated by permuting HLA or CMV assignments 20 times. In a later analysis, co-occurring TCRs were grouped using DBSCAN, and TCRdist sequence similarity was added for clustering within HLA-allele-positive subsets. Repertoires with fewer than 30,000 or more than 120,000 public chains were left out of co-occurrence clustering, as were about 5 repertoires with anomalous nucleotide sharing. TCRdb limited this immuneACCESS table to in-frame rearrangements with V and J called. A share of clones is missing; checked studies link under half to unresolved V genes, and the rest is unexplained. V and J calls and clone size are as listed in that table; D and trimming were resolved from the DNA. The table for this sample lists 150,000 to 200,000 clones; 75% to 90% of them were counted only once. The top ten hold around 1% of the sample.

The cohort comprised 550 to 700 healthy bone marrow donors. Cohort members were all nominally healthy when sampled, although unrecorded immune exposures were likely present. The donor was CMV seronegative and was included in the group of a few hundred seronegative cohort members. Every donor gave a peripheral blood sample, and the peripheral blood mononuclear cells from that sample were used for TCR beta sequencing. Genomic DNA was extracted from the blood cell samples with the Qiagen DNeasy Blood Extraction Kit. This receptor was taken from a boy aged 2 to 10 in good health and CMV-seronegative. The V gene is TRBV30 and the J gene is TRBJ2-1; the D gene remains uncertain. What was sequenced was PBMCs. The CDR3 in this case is CVINEQFF. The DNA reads TGTGTAATTAATGAGCAGTTCTTC.